These 18 T cell receptor beta chains were sequenced from one sample in a study of metastatic and nonmetastatic thyroid tumors. TCRdb used MiXCR to call clones anew from the PCR reads. The profile shows 30,000 or so clones, more than 20% of them singletons. Treatment of any kind had been given to no patient before thyroid surgery. The material sequenced was blood. These receptor sequences come from a female donor with papillary thyroid cancer or a benign thyroid nodule (not recorded which). Some clones in this sample may be carry-over from other donors' samples.

This clone occurred many times. V and J are TRBV25-1 and TRBJ1-1; 12 nucleotides match TRBD1. This CDR3 has 17 amino acids. CDR1 and CDR2 from the germline V gene are MGHDK and SYGVNS. Trimming cost V 5 bases and J 2 bases; bases outside gene matches: 9. The CDR3 region is CASSRPGTGGSNTEAFF. CDR3 in DNA: TGTGCCAGCAGTAGACCCGGGACAGGGGGCAGCAACACTGAAGCTTTCTTT.

This clone is medium-sized. Other DNA sequences of this sample code for an identical CDR3. This rearrangement joins TRBV28 to TRBJ1-3; no reliable D call. Looked up from germline, CDR1 is MDHEN and CDR2 is SYDVKM. V lost 6 bases and J 4 bases, leaving 13 bases between the germline ends. This CDR3 spans 14 amino acids. The CDR3 spells CASSFLEGGNTIYF. CDR3 in DNA: TGTGCCAGCAGCTTCTTGGAAGGGGGAAACACCATATATTTT.

The V and J genes are TRBV6-4 and TRBJ2-3, with 10 bases identical to TRBD2. V lost 10 bases to trimming and J lost 3 bases; unmatched junction nucleotides: 10. Germline values: CDR1 MRHNA, CDR2 SNTAGT. The CDR3 has 15 residues. CDR3 protein: CAISDSSGSTDTQYF. CDR3 DNA sequence: TGTGCCATTAGTGACTCTAGCGGGAGTACAGATACGCAGTATTTT.

This clone was counted at least ten times. This chain joins TRBV27 and TRBJ1-2; 11 positions match TRBD1. The germline gives CDR1 MNHEY, CDR2 SMNVEV (reference sequence). The CDR3 has 17 residues. J gave up 4 bases and V 5 bases, and 12 bases lay outside the gene matches. CDR3 amino acids: CASSVQRGQGASYGYTF. The DNA of the CDR3 is TGTGCCAGCAGTGTGCAACGTGGACAGGGGGCCAGCTATGGCTACACCTTC.

This clone was counted ten times or more. The junction departs from germline at one end; a sequencing error may be responsible. Other DNA sequences in the same sample also yield this CDR3. The chain employs TRBV12-3 or TRBV12-4 and TRBJ2-3; 9 bases align to TRBD2. This CDR3 has 15 amino acids. The CDR3 here is CASTDSGRSTDMQYF. CDR3 nucleotides: TGTGCCAGCACTGATAGCGGGAGAAGCACAGATATGCAGTATTTT.

To note about this clone: One base away lies a much larger clone, so this may be a sequencing read error. The gene calls are TRBV5-5 and TRBJ2-7, with a tentative D call TRBD2 (6 bases). Germline CDR1 SGHKS, CDR2 YYEKEE (reference sequence). CDR3 size: 14 residues. Trimming shortened V by 5 bases and J by 5 bases, and 17 bases separated the two germline ends. CDR3 protein: CASSSPGACDEQYF. In nucleotides, the CDR3 is TGTGCCAGCAGTTCCCCGGGAGCCTGTGACGAGCAGTACTTC.

A few counts support this clone. The V call is TRBV6-1, the J call TRBJ1-2; 7 bases align to TRBD1. Germline CDR1 and CDR2: MNHNS and SASEGT. The CDR3 is 13 residues long. Trimming removed 10 bases from V and 5 bases from J; junction bases left unmatched: 10. Written as DNA, the CDR3 is TGTGCCATCTGGCTGGGACAGACTTATGGCTACACCTTC. Protein sequence: CAIWLGQTYGYTF.

This clone was seen ten or more times. A much larger clonotype is one base distant, so this may be a read error. The gene calls are TRBV4-1 and TRBJ2-7; weak D call: TRBD2 (6 bases). This CDR3 spans 16 amino acids. CDR1 is MGHRA and CDR2 is YSYEKL in the germline V gene. V lost 5 bases and J 9 bases, leaving 26 bases between the germline ends. The CDR3 loop reads CASSSRTRDVEWRQYF. The CDR3 DNA reads TGCGCCAGCAGCTCCCGAACGCGGGATGTTGAGTGGAGGCAGTACTTC.

Ten or more counts support this clone. The chain couples TRBV4-3 to TRBJ1-6; 7 nucleotides match TRBD1. V lost 0 bases and J lost 7; bases outside the gene matches: 6. This CDR3 has 16 amino acids. Germline CDR1 is LGHNA and CDR2 is YSLEER. CDR3 residues: CASSQDRQGSNSPLHF. DNA of the CDR3: TGCGCCAGCAGCCAAGATCGACAGGGAAGCAATTCACCCCTCCACTTT.

At least ten counts were recorded for this clone. The V gene is TRBV4-1, the J gene TRBJ2-2; perhaps TRBD1 as D (5 bases). V lost 1 base and J lost 7, with 10 bases in between. The CDR3 contains 14 residues. The germline CDR1 and CDR2 sequences are MGHRA and YSYEKL. CDR3 amino acids: CASSQAGFGGELFF. The CDR3 nucleotides are TGCGCCAGCAGCCAAGCAGGGTTTGGCGGGGAGCTGTTTTTT.

By share of the sample, this clone is medium-sized (0.01 to 0.1%). The sample has other DNA sequences that encode this CDR3 too. The chain uses TRBV28 and TRBJ2-7, with D possibly called TRBD1 or TRBD2 (6 bases each). Germline CDR1 is MDHEN and CDR2 is SYDVKM. Trimming stripped 5 bases from V and 4 bases from J, with 15 bases between. CDR3 length: 14 amino acids. The CDR3 DNA sequence: TGTGCCAGCAGTCCCTCGGGGGCAGAGTACGAGCAGTACTTC. Its protein product is CASSPSGAEYEQYF.

The V and J genes are TRBV3-1 and TRBJ2-7, with TRBD2 as a possible D gene (5 bases). Germline lookup yields CDR1 LGHDT and CDR2 YNNKEL (reference sequence). V lost 4 bases, J lost 3 bases, and 10 bases lay in between. The CDR3 extends over 13 amino acids. The chain's CDR3 is CASSPLAGYEQYF. CDR3 nucleotide sequence: TGTGCCAGCAGCCCCCTTGCGGGCTACGAGCAGTACTTC.

Note on this clone: The junction shows a germline mismatch at one end, possibly a read error. The rearrangement joins TRBV27 to TRBJ2-1; D uncertain. In germline, CDR1 is MNHEY, CDR2 SMNVEV (reference sequence). The CDR3 is 16 amino acids. CDR3 sequence: CASSLKWPSSYNDQFF. The CDR3 nucleotides are TGTGCCAGCAGTTTGAAGTGGCCAAGCTCCTACAATGATCAGTTCTTC.

This clone was seen many times. This chain's CDR3 is CASSPRTDSYGYTF. CDR3 DNA: TGCGCCAGCAGCCCTCGGACAGATTCCTATGGCTACACCTTC. The chain links TRBV4-3 to TRBJ1-2, with a weak D call TRBD1 (6 bases). V was pared by 4 bases and J by 4 bases, with 13 bases between. CDR1 is LGHNA, CDR2 YSLEER, per germline. The CDR3 is made up of 14 amino acids.

This clone appeared a few times. The chain has TRBV6-5 and TRBJ1-2, with TRBD1 identical over 8 bases. Germline-derived CDR1 and CDR2 are MNHEY and SVGAGI. This CDR3 is 15 amino acids long. V trimming: 2 bases; J trimming: 7 bases; junction bases outside the gene matches: 9. The CDR3 DNA sequence: TGTGCCAGCAGTTACATTCCAGGGGGCATTGGTGGCTACACCTTC. Its protein product is CASSYIPGGIGGYTF.

This clone showed up many times. This rearrangement joins TRBV19 to TRBJ2-2; D gene ambiguous. CDR3 length: 12 amino acids. CDR1 LNHDA and CDR2 SQIVND come from the germline V gene (reference sequence). Trimming removed 5 bases at V and 7 bases at J, with 8 bases between. Here the CDR3 DNA reads TGTGCCAGTAGTCCATATGGCGGGGAGCTGTTTTTT. Amino acid sequence: CASSPYGGELFF.

A note on this clone: This may be a read error, as it is one base from a much larger clone. The V gene is TRBV5-4, the J gene TRBJ2-3, with 10 bases that match TRBD1. The germline V gene has CDR1 SGHNT and CDR2 YYREEE (reference sequence). V was clipped by 6 bases and J by 4 bases; unmatched bases: 8. This CDR3 has 15 amino acids. CDR3 residues: CASTFQTGGADTQYF. The DNA for the CDR3 is TGTGCCAGCACCTTCCAGACAGGGGGCGCAGATACGCAGTATTTT. Full variable domain (missing parts from reference TRBV5-4 and TRBJ2-3): ETGVTQSPTHLIKTRGQQVTLRCSSQSGHNTVSWYQQALGQGPQFIFQYYREEENGRGNFPPRFSGLQFPNYSSELNVNALELDDSALYLCASTFQTGGADTQYFGPGTRLTVL.

This clone rates as medium-sized. The V call is TRBV20-1, the J call TRBJ1-5; the match to TRBD1 covers 8 bases. This CDR3 contains 18 residues. J gave up 5 bases and V 5 bases, and 20 bases lay outside the gene matches. Germline V gene data show CDR1 as DFQATT and CDR2 as SNEGSKA (reference sequence). This CDR3 is CSAFPLPGQGMVHQPQHF. The CDR3 nucleotides read TGCAGTGCTTTTCCCCTCCCAGGACAGGGAATGGTCCATCAGCCCCAGCATTTT.